The subject of this entry is one T cell receptor beta chain. The antigen is undetermined. In the same sample, other DNA sequences code for this CDR3. V shed 3 bases and J shed 0 bases, with 9 bases lying between them. The CDR3 loop spans 14 amino acids. The germline gives CDR1 MDHEN, CDR2 SYDVKM. Generated by immunoSEQ multiplex PCR, the TCRdb table keeps only in-frame clones and is missing some. The profile shows approximately 2,200,000 clones, 90% to 95% of them singletons. This sample was included in a study of shared clonotypes between healthy human individuals. Study at large: CD4 naive and CD4 memory each took three plates per donor, while CD8 naive took two and CD8 memory one.

Study results and caveats: Though the depth was large, rarefaction showed that sorted-subset sequencing was incomplete.

CD8 cells regarded as naive lacked CD45RO, were positively chosen for CCR7, and omitted terminally differentiated effector memory CD45RA+ cells. The specimen sequenced was naive CD8+ T cells from PBMCs. The gene calls are TRBV28 and TRBJ2-7; no firm D call. This TCR came from a man younger than 35 in good health. Some clones in this sample may be carry-over from other donors' samples. The DNA for the CDR3 is TGTGCCAGCAGTTTCCGCAGCAGCTCCTACGAGCAGTACTTC. This encodes CASSFRSSSYEQYF. The full variable domain, completed using reference TRBV28 and TRBJ2-7, is DVKVTQSSRYLVKRTGEKVFLECVQDMDHENMFWYRQDPGLGLRLIYFSYDVKMKEKGDIPEGYSVSREKKERFSLILESASTNQTSMYLCASSFRSSSYEQYFGPGTRLTVT.